The clone carrying this T cell receptor beta chain was found many times. What it binds is not known. TCRdb reanalysed the 5' RACE reads using MiXCR and keeps one entry per CDR3 protein. The repertoire has approximately 37,000 distinct CDR3 sequences, 18% of them found once; the top ten carry roughly 2.8%. Notes on the study in general: Tumor-infiltrating Treg TCR alpha and beta sequences overlapped most with tumor naive CD4+ T cells, then blood naive. Tumor memory CD4+ T cell TCR gene usage was found to cluster with blood and lymph node memory CD4+ cells and with lymph node naive CD4+ cells.

This TCR was sampled from a female donor with breast cancer. What was sequenced was naive CD4+ T cells sorted from a lymph node. Subset noted: naive CD4+ T cells, CD4+CD45RA+CD25-.

CDR3 region: CASSLAGLALTDTQYF. The CDR3 DNA reads TGTGCCAGCAGCTTGGCAGGCCTAGCCCTCACAGATACGCAGTATTTT. The chain links TRBV5-4 to TRBJ2-3; perhaps TRBD2 as D (5 bases). Per germline, CDR1 SGHNT and CDR2 YYREEE (reference sequence). The CDR3 has 16 amino acids. The V end was cut by 0 bases, the J end by 2 bases, with 13 bases between.